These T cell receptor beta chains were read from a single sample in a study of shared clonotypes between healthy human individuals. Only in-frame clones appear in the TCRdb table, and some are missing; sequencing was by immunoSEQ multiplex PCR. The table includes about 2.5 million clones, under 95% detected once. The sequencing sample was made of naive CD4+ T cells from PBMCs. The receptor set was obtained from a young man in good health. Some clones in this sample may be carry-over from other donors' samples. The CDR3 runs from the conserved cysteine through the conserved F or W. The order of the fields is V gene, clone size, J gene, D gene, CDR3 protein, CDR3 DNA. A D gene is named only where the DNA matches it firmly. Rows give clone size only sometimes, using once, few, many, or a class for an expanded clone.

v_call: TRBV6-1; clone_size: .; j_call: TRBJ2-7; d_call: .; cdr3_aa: CASMSGGPYEQYF; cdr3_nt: TGTGCCAGCATGTCGGGGGGCCCCTACGAGCAGTACTTC
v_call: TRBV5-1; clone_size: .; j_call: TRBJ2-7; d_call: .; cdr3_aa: CASSVLAGEQYF; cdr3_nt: TGCGCCAGCAGCGTCCTAGCTGGCGAGCAGTACTTC
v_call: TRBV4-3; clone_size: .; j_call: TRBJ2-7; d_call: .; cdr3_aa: CASSGLGEYEQYF; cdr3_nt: TGCGCCAGCAGCGGACTGGGGGAATACGAGCAGTACTTC
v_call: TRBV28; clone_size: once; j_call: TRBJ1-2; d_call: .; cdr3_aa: CASSPGGGPNYGYTF; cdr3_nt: TGTGCCAGCAGTCCAGGTGGGGGACCTAACTATGGCTACACCTTC
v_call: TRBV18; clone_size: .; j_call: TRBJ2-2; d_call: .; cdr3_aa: CASSHREPGELFF; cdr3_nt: TGTGCCAGCTCACACAGGGAGCCCGGGGAGCTGTTTTTT
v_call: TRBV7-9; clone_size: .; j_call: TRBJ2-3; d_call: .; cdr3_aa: CASSLYQAGSTDTQYF; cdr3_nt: TGTGCCAGCAGCTTATATCAGGCGGGAAGCACAGATACGCAGTATTTT
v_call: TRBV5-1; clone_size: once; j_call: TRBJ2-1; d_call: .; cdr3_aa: CASSLTDSRYNEQFF; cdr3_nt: TGCGCCAGCAGCTTGACAGACAGCAGGTACAATGAGCAGTTCTTC
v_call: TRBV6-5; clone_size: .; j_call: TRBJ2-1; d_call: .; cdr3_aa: CASSYSDEQFF; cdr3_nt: TGTGCCAGCAGTTATTCGGATGAGCAGTTCTTC
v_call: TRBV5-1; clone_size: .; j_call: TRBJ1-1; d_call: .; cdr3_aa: CASSLDEGTEAFF; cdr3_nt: TGCGCCAGCAGCTTGGATGAGGGGACTGAAGCTTTCTTT
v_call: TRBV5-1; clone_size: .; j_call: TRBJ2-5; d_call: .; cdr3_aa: CASSRGATQETQYF; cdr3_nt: TGCGCCAGCAGCCGGGGGGCTACCCAAGAGACCCAGTACTTC
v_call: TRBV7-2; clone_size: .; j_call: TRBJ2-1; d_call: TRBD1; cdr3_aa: CASSLGQGRYNEQFF; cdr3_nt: TGTGCCAGCAGCTTGGGACAGGGACGCTACAATGAGCAGTTCTTC
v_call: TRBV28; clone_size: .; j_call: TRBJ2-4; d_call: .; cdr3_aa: CASSPQVAGNIQYF; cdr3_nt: TGTGCCAGCAGTCCCCAAGTAGCCGGGAACATTCAGTACTTC
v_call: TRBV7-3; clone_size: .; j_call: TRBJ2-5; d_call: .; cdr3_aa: CASSQVGETQYF; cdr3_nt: TGTGCCAGCAGCCAGGTCGGGGAGACCCAGTACTTC